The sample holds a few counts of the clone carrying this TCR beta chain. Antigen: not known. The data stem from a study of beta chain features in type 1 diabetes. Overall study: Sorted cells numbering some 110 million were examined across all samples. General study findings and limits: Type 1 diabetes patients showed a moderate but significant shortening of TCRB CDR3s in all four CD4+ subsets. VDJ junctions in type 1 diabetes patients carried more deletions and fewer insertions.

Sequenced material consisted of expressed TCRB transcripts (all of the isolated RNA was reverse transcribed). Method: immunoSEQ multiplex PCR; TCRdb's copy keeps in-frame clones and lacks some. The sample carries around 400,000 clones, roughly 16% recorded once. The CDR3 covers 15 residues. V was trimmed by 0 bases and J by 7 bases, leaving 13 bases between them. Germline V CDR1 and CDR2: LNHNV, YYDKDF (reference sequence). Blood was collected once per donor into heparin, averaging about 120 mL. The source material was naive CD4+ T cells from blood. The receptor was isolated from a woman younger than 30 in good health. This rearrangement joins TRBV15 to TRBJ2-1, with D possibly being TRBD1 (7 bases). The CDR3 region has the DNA TGTGCCACCAGCAGAGATGGCGGGACAGTTAATGAGCAGTTCTTC. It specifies CATSRDGGTVNEQFF.